This T cell receptor beta chain was recovered during a study of CD8 T cells in Susac syndrome. The overall study: Patients with Susac syndrome were therapy-naive, taking corticosteroids, with some also receiving intravenous immunoglobulin, or taking intravenous immunoglobulin alone at the time their blood was drawn.

TEMRA cells were FACS-enriched and CD8+ and CD4+ T cells negatively isolated. With random hexamers, 0.5 to 1 ug RNA was reverse transcribed. It was immunoSEQ multiplex PCR that amplified TCR beta CDR3 across 54 Vbeta and 13 Jbeta. Via MiXCR, TCRdb re-called the immunoSEQ multiplex PCR reads, giving one row per CDR3 protein. The sample carries some 110,000 distinct CDR3 sequences, under 96% recorded once. The germline gives CDR1 SNHLY, CDR2 FYNNEI. V was shortened by 10 bases and J by 1 base, with 10 bases between the two germline ends. This CDR3 has 12 residues. This rearrangement joins TRBV2 to TRBJ1-1, with D unresolved. The sample comprised CD4+ T cells from PBMCs. This TCR came from a human donor with Susac syndrome. The CDR3 reads CATKAGNTEAFF. CDR3 bases: TGTGCCACCAAAGCCGGGAACACTGAAGCTTTCTTT.